A single sample is the source of the 16 T cell receptor beta chains below, sequenced in a study of human T cells and chemical hapten exposure. The time point here: patch test 2, 6 weeks after DPC sensitization. Treatment reported: therapeutic diphenylcyclopropenone sensitization with weekly scalp DPC. TCRdb used MiXCR to reprocess the RACE reads, holding one entry per CDR3 protein. This table has fewer than 100,000 distinct CDR3 sequences, 7.5% to 10% appearing once. The material was whole blood, obtained in connection with sensitization to the hapten diphenylcyclopropenone (DPC). These receptors came from a woman aged 40-49 years with alopecia areata. Some clones in this sample may be carry-over from other donors' samples.

This clonotype has a count of ten or more. V gene TRBV7-8 combines with J gene TRBJ2-5; the match to TRBD2 covers 14 bases. V dropped 4 bases and J dropped 4; count of bases not matched to a gene: 2. The length of the CDR3 is 15 residues. Germline CDR1 reads SGHVS; CDR2 reads FQNEAQ. DNA for the CDR3: TGTGCCAGCAGCTCGGGACTAGCGGGAGCAGAGACCCAGTACTTC. It encodes CASSSGLAGAETQYF.

The V call is TRBV29-1, the J call TRBJ2-5, with 8 nucleotides matching TRBD1. The germline gives CDR1 SQVTM, CDR2 ANQGSEA. Trimming removed 7 bases from V and 2 bases from J; junction bases left unmatched: 3. The CDR3 totals 12 residues. The CDR3 protein is CSGNRGQETQYF. The CDR3 DNA follows: TGCAGCGGAAACAGGGGGCAAGAGACCCAGTACTTC. Filled out from reference TRBV29-1 and TRBJ2-5, the complete variable domain reads SAVISQKPSRDICQRGTSLTIQCQVDSQVTMMFWYRQQPGQSLTLIATANQGSEATYESGFVIDKFPISRPNLTFSTLTVSNMSPEDSSIYLCSGNRGQETQYFGPGTRLLVL.

There are a few counts of this clonotype. The rearrangement uses TRBV4-2 and TRBJ2-7; D remains ambiguous. Trimming shortened V by 3 bases and J by 1 base, and 13 bases separated the two germline ends. Germline CDR1 reads LGHNA; CDR2 reads YNFKEQ. The CDR3 spans 15 residues. CDR3 bases: TGTGCCAGCAGCCAGGCGGCGACATCATCCTACGAGCAGTACTTC. It encodes CASSQAATSSYEQYF.

This clonotype was seen a few times. This chain uses TRBV4-3 with TRBJ2-1, with TRBD2 matching over 7 bases. The V and J ends lost 0 bases and 9 bases, in that order; junction bases with no gene match: 11. The CDR3 runs to 16 residues. Germline V lookup: CDR1 LGHNA, CDR2 YSLEER. CDR3 in amino acids: CASSQDSTSVNSEQFF. The DNA for the CDR3 is TGCGCCAGCAGCCAAGATTCAACTAGCGTAAATAGTGAGCAGTTCTTC.

This clonotype was seen many times. The chain uses TRBV3-1 and TRBJ2-1; no clear D gene. The germline V and J ends were trimmed by 0 bases and 0 bases, with 12 bases remaining between them. In germline, CDR1 is LGHDT, CDR2 YNNKEL (reference sequence). The CDR3 consists of 17 residues. This CDR3 is CASSQEGFVDSYNEQFF. CDR3 bases: TGTGCCAGCAGCCAAGAGGGCTTTGTGGACTCCTACAATGAGCAGTTCTTC.

This clonotype was picked up many times. The chain carries TRBV6-5 and TRBJ1-3, with TRBD1 as a possible D gene (6 bases). Trimming took 7 bases from V and 2 from J, leaving 9 bases between them. The germline V gene encodes CDR1 MNHEY and CDR2 SVGAGI. This CDR3 region has 13 residues. DNA for the CDR3: TGTGCCAGCATGGGGGGGCCTGGAAACACCATATATTTT. Protein product: CASMGGPGNTIYF.

In its sample, this clonotype was seen a few times. This chain connects TRBV18 to TRBJ2-5; D possibly corresponds to TRBD2 (5 bases). V was clipped by 2 bases and J by 5 bases, with 15 bases between them. The germline CDR1 and CDR2 sequences are KGHSH and LQKENI. The CDR3 loop spans 15 amino acids. CDR3 nucleotides: TGTGCCAGCTCACCAATGACTCCAAGGGAGGAGACCCAGTACTTC. Translated: CASSPMTPREETQYF. The full variable domain, completed using reference TRBV18 and TRBJ2-5, is NAGVMQNPRHLVRRRGQEARLRCSPMKGHSHVYWYRQLPEEGLKFMVYLQKENIIDESGMPKERFSAEFPKEGPSILRIQQVVRGDSAAYFCASSPMTPREETQYFGPGTRLLVL.

The chain recombines TRBV28 with TRBJ1-2, with D possibly TRBD1 on 5 matching bases. Germline CDR1 is MDHEN and CDR2 is SYDVKM. The CDR3 runs 13 residues. Trimming shortened V by 10 bases and J by 5 bases, and 17 bases separated the two germline ends. CDR3 in amino acids: CAIQTDSWYGYTF. CDR3 nucleotide sequence: TGTGCCATCCAAACCGACAGCTGGTATGGCTACACCTTC.

This clonotype was picked up many times. This chain uses TRBV20-1 with TRBJ1-1; the D gene is possibly TRBD1 (5 bases). The CDR3 totals 15 residues. Between the trimmed V and J ends, which lost 1 base and 4 bases, there was a span of 16 bases. CDR1 DFQATT and CDR2 SNEGSKA come from the germline V gene (reference sequence). The CDR3 DNA follows: TGCAGTGCTAGAGTAGGGACGCCTGAGGGCACTGAAGCTTTCTTT. As protein: CSARVGTPEGTEAFF.

The chain uses TRBV9 and TRBJ1-1; no clear D gene. Germline V gene sequence: CDR1 SGDLS, CDR2 YYNGEE. V gave up 2 bases and J gave up 11 bases, with 13 bases separating them. The CDR3 is made up of 12 amino acids. This CDR3 is CASSVGSRGAFF. Here the CDR3 DNA reads TGTGCCAGCAGCGTGGGTAGCCGCGGGGCTTTCTTT.

This clonotype showed up many times. The chain has TRBV20-1 and TRBJ2-2; no firm D call. V lost 0 bases to trimming and J lost 2 bases, with 7 bases between them. The CDR3 consists of 14 residues. CDR1 is DFQATT, CDR2 SNEGSKA, per germline (reference sequence). This CDR3 reads CSARDPLNTGELFF. In DNA form, the CDR3 reads TGCAGTGCTAGAGACCCACTCAACACCGGGGAGCTGTTTTTT.

This clonotype occurred a few times. The chain has TRBV4-1 and TRBJ2-5; 7 positions agree with TRBD1. Germline V gene lookup returns CDR1 MGHRA and CDR2 YSYEKL. V shed 6 bases and J 5 bases; nucleotides not matched to a gene: 12. The CDR3 has 15 residues. The CDR3 DNA reads as TGCGCCAGCAGAAAAGACAGGGTCGGACAGGAGACCCAGTACTTC. As protein: CASRKDRVGQETQYF.

This clonotype was observed at least ten times. The V call is TRBV20-1, the J call TRBJ2-2; 8 bases are shared with TRBD1. Germline V CDR1 and CDR2: DFQATT, SNEGSKA (reference sequence). This CDR3 has 15 residues. Trimming took 5 bases from V and 0 from J; bases not matched to a gene: 5. The chain's CDR3 is CSAPGQGTNTGELFF. The CDR3 DNA reads as TGCAGTGCTCCTGGACAGGGAACGAACACCGGGGAGCTGTTTTTT.

The sample holds many counts of this clonotype. This chain links TRBV28 with TRBJ1-2; weak D call: TRBD1 (5 bases). Trimming left V 10 bases short and J 2 bases short, with 14 bases between. The CDR3 covers 13 residues. Germline lookup yields CDR1 MDHEN and CDR2 SYDVKM. The CDR3: CAIPREGNYGYTF. The CDR3 DNA reads TGTGCCATCCCGAGAGAGGGGAACTATGGCTACACCTTC.

This clonotype was counted only a few times. This CDR3 reads CAISDSRLSSGLDTQYF. As DNA, the CDR3 is TGTGCCATCAGTGATAGCCGTTTGTCTAGCGGGTTAGATACGCAGTATTTT. The chain joins TRBV10-3 to TRBJ2-3, with 8 bases fitting TRBD2. Trimming removed 3 bases from V and 5 bases from J; junction bases left unmatched: 13. Looked up from germline, CDR1 is ENHRY and CDR2 is SYGVKD. CDR3 length equals 17 residues.

This clonotype was seen more than once but under ten times. The chain carries TRBV18 and TRBJ2-7, with a tentative D call TRBD1 (6 bases). The CDR3 runs to 13 residues. The germline V gene encodes CDR1 KGHSH and CDR2 LQKENI. V was shortened by 6 bases and J by 6 bases, with 15 bases between the two germline ends. CDR3: CASSDQGIREQYF. In nucleotides, the CDR3 is TGTGCCAGCTCCGATCAGGGGATTCGCGAGCAGTACTTC.